Following are 17 T cell receptor beta chains from one sample sequenced in a study of beta chain features in type 1 diabetes. All of the isolated RNA was reverse transcribed, so expressed TCRB transcripts were sequenced. TCRdb keeps only in-frame clones here, not all; method: immunoSEQ multiplex PCR. Of 900,000 or so clones in the sample, under 20% were seen once. The sequencing sample was made of naive CD4+ T cells from blood. Receptor source: a woman between 18 and 29 years old in good health.

The chain couples TRBV5-1 to TRBJ2-2, with 7 nucleotides matching TRBD2. The ends lost 2 bases at V and 5 bases at J; junction bases unmatched: 6. The germline gives CDR1 SGHRS, CDR2 YFSETQ. The CDR3 has 15 residues. CDR3 DNA sequence: TGCGCCAGCAGCTTTGAGGGAGGGCCGACCGGGGAGCTGTTTTTT. This gives the protein CASSFEGGPTGELFF.

This clone came up a few times. The V gene is TRBV9, the J gene TRBJ2-1, with D tentatively TRBD2 (5 bases). Trimming shortened V by 7 bases and J by 5 bases, and 19 bases separated the two germline ends. The CDR3 consists of 15 residues. Germline CDR1 SGDLS, CDR2 YYNGEE. CDR3 nucleotides: TGTGCCAGCGGTCTTAGGACTGGACCCGACAATGAGCAGTTCTTC. Translating gives CASGLRTGPDNEQFF. Together with reference TRBV9 and TRBJ2-1, the CDR3 gives the full variable domain: DSGVTQTPKHLITATGQRVTLRCSPRSGDLSVYWYQQSLDQGLQFLIQYYNGEERAKGNILERFSAQQFPDLHSELNLSSLELGDSALYFCASGLRTGPDNEQFFGPGTRLTVL.

This clone was detected only a few times. V is TRBV2 and J is TRBJ2-6; D possibly corresponds to TRBD1 (5 bases). V was clipped by 8 bases and J by 4 bases, with 15 bases between them. This CDR3 region has 15 residues. CDR1 is SNHLY and CDR2 is FYNNEI in the germline V gene. The CDR3 DNA reads TGTGCCAGCGGGTTCTGGGGCCCCGGGGCCAACGTCCTGACTTTC. As protein: CASGFWGPGANVLTF.

This clone was observed a handful of times. The CDR3, as DNA: TGTGCCAGCAGCTTGGTGGCGGGAGGCGCTGGGGAGCAGTACTTC. Protein product: CASSLVAGGAGEQYF. The rearrangement links TRBV5-4 to TRBJ2-7, with 8 bases aligning to TRBD2. This CDR3 has 15 residues. Germline trimming cut 0 bases from V and 7 bases from J; bases unmatched to any gene: 9. Germline CDR1 and CDR2: SGHNT and YYREEE (reference sequence).

The chain employs TRBV4-2 and TRBJ2-5; perhaps D is TRBD1 or TRBD2 (5 bases each). The CDR3 is 16 residues long. The germline gives CDR1 LGHNA, CDR2 YNFKEQ. Trimming took 4 bases from V and 1 from J, leaving 16 bases between them. The DNA of the CDR3 is TGTGCCAGCAGCCCCTCCGGGGCCAGCCCCCAAGAGACCCAGTACTTC. Translation gives CASSPSGASPQETQYF.

This clone was counted a few times. The chain recombines TRBV27 with TRBJ1-2; weak D call: TRBD1 (5 bases). V lost 6 bases and J lost 4, with 21 bases in between. Germline assignment: CDR1 MNHEY and CDR2 SMNVEV (reference sequence). The CDR3 has 16 amino acids. DNA of the CDR3: TGTGCCAGCAGCTCTAGAGGGCCCCGCGGGGGCTATGGCTACACCTTC. Its translation is CASSSRGPRGGYGYTF.

This clone was counted only a few times. The chain has TRBV5-4 and TRBJ1-2, with TRBD1 matching over 8 bases. Germline CDR1 and CDR2: SGHNT and YYREEE (reference sequence). J gave up 3 bases and V 2 bases, and 6 bases lay outside the gene matches. CDR3 size: 15 residues. The CDR3 DNA reads TGTGCCAGCAGCTTCGTAACAGGGGGGGACTATGGCTACACCTTC. Amino acids: CASSFVTGGDYGYTF.

This clone came up a few times. The chain's CDR3 is CATAWRGEGNQPQHF. CDR3 in DNA: TGTGCCACCGCGTGGCGGGGAGAAGGCAATCAGCCCCAGCATTTT. The chain joins TRBV15 to TRBJ1-5, with D unresolved. Deletions cut 8 bases from V and 2 bases from J, with 16 bases between. The germline V gene encodes CDR1 LNHNV and CDR2 YYDKDF (reference sequence). The CDR3 sequence is 15 residues long.

The chain links TRBV7-3 to TRBJ2-5, with D hard to call. The germline V gene encodes CDR1 SGHTA and CDR2 FQGTGA. V lost 2 bases to trimming and J lost 4 bases, with 8 bases between them. This CDR3 is 13 amino acids long. The CDR3 DNA follows: TGTGCCAGCAGCTTATTTCACAGAGAGACCCAGTACTTC. Its translation is CASSLFHRETQYF.

This clone was counted only a few times. The rearrangement uses TRBV7-2 and TRBJ2-2; the match to TRBD2 covers 8 bases. There are 16 residues in the CDR3. Trimming at V came to 2 bases and at J to 7 bases, leaving 9 bases not matched to a gene. The germline gives CDR1 SGHTA, CDR2 FQGNSA. The CDR3 DNA reads TGTGCCAGCAGCTTACGTTCAGCTAGCGGGTTCGGGGAGCTGTTTTTT. This codes for CASSLRSASGFGELFF.

This clone was seen only a few times. The rearrangement links TRBV5-6 to TRBJ2-7; tentatively, D is TRBD1 (6 bases). Trimming removed 2 bases at V and 2 bases at J, with 17 bases between. Germline values: CDR1 SGHDT, CDR2 YYEEEE. The CDR3 consists of 16 residues. CDR3 coding DNA: TGTGCCAGCAGCTTCGAGTTGGGAACAGGGACCTACGAGCAGTACTTC. It encodes CASSFELGTGTYEQYF.

This clone was found a few times. This sequence joins TRBV10-3 and TRBJ2-3, with 7 bases lining up with TRBD2. This CDR3 spans 15 amino acids. Germline trimming cut 10 bases from V and 2 bases from J; bases unmatched to any gene: 12. The germline gives CDR1 ENHRY, CDR2 SYGVKD. The CDR3 sequence: CASQSMGGPTDTQYF. DNA of the CDR3: TGTGCCAGCCAATCCATGGGAGGGCCCACAGATACGCAGTATTTT.

This clone was seen a few times. The rearrangement joins TRBV15 to TRBJ1-1; the D is unclear. CDR3 size: 15 residues. The V and J ends lost 0 bases and 4 bases respectively, with 12 bases between them. In germline, CDR1 is LNHNV, CDR2 YYDKDF (reference sequence). The CDR3 loop reads CATSRDRWQSTEAFF. Here the CDR3 DNA reads TGTGCCACCAGCAGAGATCGGTGGCAGAGCACTGAAGCTTTCTTT. The full variable domain, in which reference TRBV15 and TRBJ1-1 provide the parts outside the CDR3, is DAMVIQNPRYQVTQFGKPVTLSCSQTLNHNVMYWYQQKSSQAPKLLFHYYDKDFNNEADTPDNFQSRRPNTSFCFLDIRSPGLGDTAMYLCATSRDRWQSTEAFFGQGTRLTVV.

This chain's CDR3 is CASSSKGLRNEQYF. As DNA, the CDR3 is TGTGCCAGCAGCTCGAAAGGTTTGAGGAACGAGCAGTACTTC. The chain recombines TRBV5-4 with TRBJ2-7; no clear D. CDR3 size: 14 residues. Trimming shortened V by 3 bases and J by 5 bases, and 15 bases separated the two germline ends. From germline, CDR1 is SGHNT and CDR2 YYREEE (reference sequence).

V is TRBV4-3 and J is TRBJ2-2, with D tentatively TRBD2 (5 bases). V lost 1 base to trimming and J lost 6 bases, with 12 bases between them. Germline-derived CDR1 and CDR2 are LGHNA and YSLEER. The CDR3 totals 15 residues. The CDR3 sequence: CASSQARTYAGELFF. DNA for the CDR3: TGCGCCAGCAGCCAAGCCCGGACTTACGCCGGGGAGCTGTTTTTT.

This clone was detected a few times. V is TRBV19 and J is TRBJ1-1, with D possibly TRBD1 on 6 matching bases. This CDR3 comprises 12 residues. Trimming removed 7 bases at V and 5 bases at J, with 11 bases between. Germline V CDR1 and CDR2: LNHDA, SQIVND (reference sequence). DNA of the CDR3: TGTGCCAGTACCCAGGGGTGGACTGAAGCTTTCTTT. Its translation is CASTQGWTEAFF.

This rearrangement joins TRBV6-6 to TRBJ1-2; 7 bases match TRBD1. The germline V gene encodes CDR1 MNHNY and CDR2 SVGAGI (reference sequence). The CDR3 extends over 16 amino acids. V lost 0 bases to trimming and J lost 3 bases; unmatched junction nucleotides: 7. This chain's CDR3 is CASSYSRQGLDYGYTF. The DNA of the CDR3 is TGTGCCAGCAGTTACTCCCGACAGGGATTAGACTATGGCTACACCTTC.